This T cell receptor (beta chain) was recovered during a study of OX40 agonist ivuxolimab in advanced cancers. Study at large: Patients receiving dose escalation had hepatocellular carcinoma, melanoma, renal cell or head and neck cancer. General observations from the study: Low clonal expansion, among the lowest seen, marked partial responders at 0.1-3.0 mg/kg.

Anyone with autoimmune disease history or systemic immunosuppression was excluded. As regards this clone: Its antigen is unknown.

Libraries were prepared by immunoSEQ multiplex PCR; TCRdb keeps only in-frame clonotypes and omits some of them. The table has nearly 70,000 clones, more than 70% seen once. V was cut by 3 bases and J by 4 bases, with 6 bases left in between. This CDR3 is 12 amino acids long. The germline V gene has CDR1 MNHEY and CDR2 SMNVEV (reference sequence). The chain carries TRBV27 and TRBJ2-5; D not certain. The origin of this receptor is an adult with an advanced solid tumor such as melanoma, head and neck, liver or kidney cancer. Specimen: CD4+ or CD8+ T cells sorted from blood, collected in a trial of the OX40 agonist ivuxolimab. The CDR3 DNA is TGTGCCAGCAGTTTTACCGGAGAGACCCAGTACTTC. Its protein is CASSFTGETQYF.